This is a list of T cell receptor beta chains from one sample in a study of blood T cell repertoires in COVID-19. The table came from immunoSEQ multiplex PCR; TCRdb's copy has only in-frame clones and leaves some out. The sample has some 76,000 clones, 75% to 90% seen once. Input material: peripheral blood. Receptor source: a man aged 55 to 70 with acute or convalescent COVID-19. CDR3s include the opening cysteine and the closing phenylalanine or tryptophan. Each record gives: clone size, D gene, J gene, V gene, CDR3 DNA, CDR3 protein. D genes are given only for firm matches. Some rows mark clone size as missing; the rest say once, few, many or name a class of expanded clone.

- | - | TRBJ1-2 | TRBV4-2 | TGTGCCAGCAGCGAGGGAGGTGGCTACACCTTC | CASSEGGGYTF
- | TRBD1 | TRBJ1-6 | TRBV10-3 | TGTGCCATCAGTGACCTCGGACAGGGCTATAATTCACCCCTCCACTTT | CAISDLGQGYNSPLHF
once | - | TRBJ2-2 | TRBV6-6 | TGTGCCGGAGGGAACACCGGGGAGCTGTTTTTT | CAGGNTGELFF
- | TRBD1 | TRBJ1-5 | TRBV13 | TGTGCCAGCAGCTCGACAGGGAACCAGCCCCAGCATTTT | CASSSTGNQPQHF
once | TRBD2 | TRBJ2-7 | TRBV18 | TGTGCCAGCTCGAAATCTACAGCGGGAGGGCCGATTGAGCAGTACTTC | CASSKSTAGGPIEQYF
- | TRBD1 | TRBJ1-2 | TRBV10-3 | TGTGCCATCAGCCTGACAGGGGATGGCTACACCTTC | CAISLTGDGYTF
- | TRBD1 | TRBJ1-1 | TRBV5-1 | TGCGCCAGCACCCCTATTACAGGGGACGGCACTGAAGCTTTCTTT | CASTPITGDGTEAFF
few | - | TRBJ1-1 | TRBV29-1 | TGCAGCGTTCAGGACAGAGTGAACACTGAAGCTTTCTTT | CSVQDRVNTEAFF
once | - | TRBJ1-1 | TRBV4-2 | TGTGCCAGCAGCCAACCAGGTCAGGGGAACACTGAAGCTTTCTTT | CASSQPGQGNTEAFF
- | - | TRBJ1-3 | TRBV2 | TGTGCCAGCAGTGACACGGGACTGGGCCACACCATATATTTT | CASSDTGLGHTIYF
- | - | TRBJ2-1 | TRBV12-3/TRBV12-4 | TGTGCCAGCAGTTTAGGGGGACTTCTTCTGCAGTTCTTC | CASSLGGLLLQFF
- | - | TRBJ2-2 | TRBV5-6 | TGTGCCAGCAGCTTGGAGATTGGCGGGACGGGCACCGGGGAGCTGTTTTTT | CASSLEIGGTGTGELFF
- | TRBD1 | TRBJ2-3 | TRBV7-3 | TGTGCCAGCAGCTTAGACAGGGGGCTCACAGATACGCAGTATTTT | CASSLDRGLTDTQYF
- | TRBD1 | TRBJ2-7 | TRBV7-9 | TGTGCCAGCACCTTCGGGACAGGGTTCTACGAGCAGTACTTC | CASTFGTGFYEQYF
- | - | TRBJ2-7 | TRBV10-2 | TGCGCCAGCAGTCAAAAACAGGGTTCCTACGAGCAGTACTTC | CASSQKQGSYEQYF
- | - | TRBJ1-1 | TRBV5-1 | TGCGCCAGCAGATCGGACAGGAACACTGAAGCTTTCTTT | CASRSDRNTEAFF
- | TRBD1 | TRBJ1-1 | TRBV5-1 | TGCGCCAGCAGCGGGGGACAGAAGCTCGGTGAAGCTTTCTTT | CASSGGQKLGEAFF